This T cell receptor (beta chain) was sequenced during a study of OX40 agonist ivuxolimab in advanced cancers. The protocol was immunoSEQ multiplex PCR, while the TCRdb copy is restricted to in-frame clones and leaves out a portion. The repertoire holds 100,000 or so clones, 90% to 96% seen once, with about 2% in the top ten. Source: CD4+ or CD8+ T cells sorted from blood, taken in a trial of the OX40 agonist ivuxolimab. The sequence was collected from an adult with an advanced solid tumor such as melanoma, head and neck, liver or kidney cancer.

DNA for the CDR3: TGTGCCAGCAGCTTCGCGACAGACTCAGATACGCAGTATTTT. Its translation: CASSFATDSDTQYF. The chain has TRBV7-9 and TRBJ2-3; possibly TRBD1 for D (5 bases). Per germline, CDR1 SEHNR and CDR2 FQNEAQ (reference sequence). V was cut by 3 bases and J by 4 bases, with 11 bases left in between. This CDR3 is 14 amino acids long.